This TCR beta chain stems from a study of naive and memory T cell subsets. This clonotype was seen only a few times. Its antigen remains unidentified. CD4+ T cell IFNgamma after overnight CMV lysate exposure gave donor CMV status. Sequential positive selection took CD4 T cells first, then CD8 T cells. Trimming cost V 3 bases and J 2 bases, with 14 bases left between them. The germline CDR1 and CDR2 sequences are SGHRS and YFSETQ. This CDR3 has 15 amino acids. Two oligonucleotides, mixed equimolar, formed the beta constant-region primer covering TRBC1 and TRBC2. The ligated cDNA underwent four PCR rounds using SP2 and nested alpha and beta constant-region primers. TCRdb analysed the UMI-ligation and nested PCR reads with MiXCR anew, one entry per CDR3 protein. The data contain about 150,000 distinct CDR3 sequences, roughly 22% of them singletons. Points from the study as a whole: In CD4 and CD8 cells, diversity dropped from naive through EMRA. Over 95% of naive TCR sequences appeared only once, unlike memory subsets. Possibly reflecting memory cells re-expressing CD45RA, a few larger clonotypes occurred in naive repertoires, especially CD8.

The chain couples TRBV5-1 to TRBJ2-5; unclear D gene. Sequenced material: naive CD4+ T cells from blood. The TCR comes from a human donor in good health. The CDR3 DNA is TGCGCCAGCAGCTCTCATTCGGGTTTGCAAGAGACCCAGTACTTC. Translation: CASSSHSGLQETQYF.